This T cell receptor (beta chain) was identified during a study of beta chain features in type 1 diabetes. General observations from the study: PCR may have favored shorter templates equally in patients and controls.

A single heparinised draw of approximately 0.12 L on average was taken per donor. Without exception, sorted populations had purity beyond 95%. This clone has only a few counts. Its antigen remains unknown. Expressed TCRB transcripts were sequenced because the entire RNA isolate underwent reverse transcription. Assay: immunoSEQ multiplex PCR; the TCRdb copy retains only in-frame clones and omits some. The sample contains 900,000 or so clones, 17% of which appear only once. With 4 bases clipped from V and 3 bases from J, the junction kept 9 bases outside the gene matches. The CDR3 consists of 16 residues. CDR1 is SGHNT, CDR2 YYREEE, per germline (reference sequence).

The chain carries TRBV5-4 and TRBJ2-2; 7 bases match TRBD2. This sequence originates from a young woman in good health. The specimen was naive CD4+ T cells from blood. Written as DNA, the CDR3 is TGTGCCAGCAGCAATTGGGGCGGGAGTTACACCGGGGAGCTGTTTTTT. The encoded protein is CASSNWGGSYTGELFF.